This T cell receptor beta chain was identified in a study of technical replicates of blood from a few donors. The data were produced by immunoSEQ multiplex PCR, yet TCRdb's version contains in-frame clones alone and is incomplete. The sample holds about 63,000 clones, roughly 86% seen once. The junction had 1 base not matched to a gene; V was cut back by 4 bases and J by 6 bases. The CDR3 contains 12 residues. CDR1 is SNHLY, CDR2 FYNNEI, per germline. The chain employs TRBV2 and TRBJ1-1; 8 bases map to TRBD1. The TCR sequence derives from a human donor in good health. Some clones in this sample may be carry-over from other donors' samples. Sequenced sample: PBMCs. CDR3 protein: CASSGQGPEAFF. CDR3 bases: TGTGCCAGCAGTGGACAGGGGCCTGAAGCTTTCTTT.